This entry concerns a single TCR beta chain. Its antigen specificity is not known. Base qualities were left out, and no much larger clone turns up one base away. This entry is derived from a study of CD8 T cells in ankylosing spondylitis (dated by TCRdb to about 2017). Regarding the complete study: The study profiled T cell receptor beta repertoires in healthy donors and ankylosing spondylitis patients to find disease-linked TCR variants. The full study cohort was made up of 25 ankylosing spondylitis patients and some 100 healthy donors. Peripheral blood samples were taken, and synovial fluid was additionally collected from ankylosing spondylitis patients. Study-level results and caveats: The disease-linked clones had a CD8+ phenotype and were found at relatively low frequencies in peripheral blood. Some motif variants had previously been reported in the synovial fluid and blood of reactive arthritis patients, which suggests shared mechanisms of disease initiation. A TCR beta motif made up of eight highly homologous amino acid variants appeared to be characteristic of blood from ankylosing spondylitis patients. According to the report, matched synovial fluid samples from ankylosing spondylitis patients were significantly enriched for the disease-linked clones.

V and J lose 5 bases and 4 bases, and a span of 14 bases separates them. Via the germline V gene (reference sequence), CDR1 is DFQATT and CDR2 SNEGSKA. The CDR3, cysteine through phenylalanine, is 13 amino acids long. Just CDR3 DNA is preserved here, 39 bases in frame from base 1. Reads for this sample came from an Illumina HiSeq 2500. Quantitative 5'-RACE with molecular barcodes was used to prepare TCR beta libraries. Concerning the study's data processing: A new computational method based on a probabilistic model of VDJ rearrangement was used to identify disease-linked TCR variants. The raw public reads went through TCRdb reprocessing: fastp at Q25, MiXCR clone calling, in-frame beta chains kept. Each entry is one CDR3 protein sequence, shown with its most common DNA and genes. TCRdb assigned the V and J calls; the authors' analysis was not used. This sample is represented by under 200,000 distinct CDR3 sequences; 11% of them were singletons. Roughly 29% of the sample goes to the ten largest clones.

The sample was blood, either unsorted or a sorted T cell fraction (not recorded which). The TCR sequence derives from a male donor with ankylosing spondylitis or in good health (not recorded which). This chain joins TRBV20-1 to TRBJ1-2; possibly the D gene is TRBD1, per 6 matching bases. The CDR3 sequence is CSAPTGSPYGYTF. The DNA sequence reads TGCAGTGCTCCGACAGGCAGTCCCTATGGCTACACCTTC.